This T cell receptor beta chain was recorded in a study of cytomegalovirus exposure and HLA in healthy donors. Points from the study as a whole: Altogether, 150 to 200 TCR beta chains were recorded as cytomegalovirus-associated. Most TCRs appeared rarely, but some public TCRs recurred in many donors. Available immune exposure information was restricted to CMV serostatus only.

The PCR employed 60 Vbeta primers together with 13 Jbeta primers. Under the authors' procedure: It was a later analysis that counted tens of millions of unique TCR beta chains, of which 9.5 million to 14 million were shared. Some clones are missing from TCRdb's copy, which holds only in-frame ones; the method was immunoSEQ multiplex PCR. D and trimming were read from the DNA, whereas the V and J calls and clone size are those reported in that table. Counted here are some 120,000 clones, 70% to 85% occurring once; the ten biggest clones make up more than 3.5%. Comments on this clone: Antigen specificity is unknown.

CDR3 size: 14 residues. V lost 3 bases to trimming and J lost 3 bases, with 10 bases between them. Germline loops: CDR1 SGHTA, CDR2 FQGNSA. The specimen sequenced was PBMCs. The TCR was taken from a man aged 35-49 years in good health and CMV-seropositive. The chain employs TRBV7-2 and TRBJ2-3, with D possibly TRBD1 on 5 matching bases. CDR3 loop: CASSFVPGTDTQYF. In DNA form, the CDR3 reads TGTGCCAGCAGCTTCGTCCCAGGGACAGATACGCAGTATTTT. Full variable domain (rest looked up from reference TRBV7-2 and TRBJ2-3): GAGVSQSPSNKVTEKGKDVELRCDPISGHTALYWYRQSLGQGLEFLIYFQGNSAPDKSGLPSDRFSAERTGGSVSTLTIQRTQQEDSAVYLCASSFVPGTDTQYFGPGTRLTVL.